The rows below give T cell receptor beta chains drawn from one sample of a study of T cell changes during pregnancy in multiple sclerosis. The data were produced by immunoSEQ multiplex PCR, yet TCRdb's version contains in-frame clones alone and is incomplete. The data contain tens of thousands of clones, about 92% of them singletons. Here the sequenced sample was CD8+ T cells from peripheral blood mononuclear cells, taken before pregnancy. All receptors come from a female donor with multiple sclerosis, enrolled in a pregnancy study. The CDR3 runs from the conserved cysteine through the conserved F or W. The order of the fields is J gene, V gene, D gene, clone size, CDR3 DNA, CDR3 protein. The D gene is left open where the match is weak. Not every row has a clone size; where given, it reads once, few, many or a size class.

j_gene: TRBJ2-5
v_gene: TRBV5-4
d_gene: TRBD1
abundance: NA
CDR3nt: TGTGCCAGCAGCTTGGGGGACAGCCAAGAGACCCAGTACTTC
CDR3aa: CASSLGDSQETQYF

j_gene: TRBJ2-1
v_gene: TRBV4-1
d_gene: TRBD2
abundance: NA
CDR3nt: TGCGCCAGCAGCCATAGGCGGGGGGGGCCGCGTGAGCAGTTCTTC
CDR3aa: CASSHRRGGPREQFF

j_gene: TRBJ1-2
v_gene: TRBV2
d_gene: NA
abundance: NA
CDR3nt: TGTGCCAGCAGTGAGACAGGCTCTGGCTACACCTTC
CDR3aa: CASSETGSGYTF

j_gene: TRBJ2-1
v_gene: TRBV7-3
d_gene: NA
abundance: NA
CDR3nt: TGTGCCAGCAGCGCCGGGGGAACCTACAATGAGCAGTTCTTC
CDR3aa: CASSAGGTYNEQFF

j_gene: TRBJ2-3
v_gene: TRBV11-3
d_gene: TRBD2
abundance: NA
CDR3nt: TGTGCCAGCAGCTTACGACGGGGGGTGTCAGATACGCAGTATTTT
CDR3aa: CASSLRRGVSDTQYF

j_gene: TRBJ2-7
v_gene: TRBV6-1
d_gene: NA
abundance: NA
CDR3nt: TGTGCCAGCAGTGGATTACAGGGTCTTCCCTACGAGCAGTACTTC
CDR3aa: CASSGLQGLPYEQYF

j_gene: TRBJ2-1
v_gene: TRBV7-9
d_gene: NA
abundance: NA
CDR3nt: TGTGCCAGCAGCGAGGACACCAACAATGAGCAGTTCTTC
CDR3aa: CASSEDTNNEQFF

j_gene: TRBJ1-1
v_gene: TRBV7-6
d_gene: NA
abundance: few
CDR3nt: TGTGCCAGCAGCTTCGGGACAGAAGCTTTCTTT
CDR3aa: CASSFGTEAFF

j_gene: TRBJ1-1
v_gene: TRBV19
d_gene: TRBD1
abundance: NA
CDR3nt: TGTGCCAGTAGTCGCCGACAGGGTGAAGCTTTCTTT
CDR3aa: CASSRRQGEAFF

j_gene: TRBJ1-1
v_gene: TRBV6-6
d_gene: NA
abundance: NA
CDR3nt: TGTGCCAGCAGTTACCCCGGTCAGGCTGAAGCTTTCTTT
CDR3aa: CASSYPGQAEAFF

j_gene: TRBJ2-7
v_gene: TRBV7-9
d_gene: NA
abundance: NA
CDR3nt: TGTGCCAGCAGCGACGGACAGGGACTAAGCTCCTACGAGCAGTACTTC
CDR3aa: CASSDGQGLSSYEQYF

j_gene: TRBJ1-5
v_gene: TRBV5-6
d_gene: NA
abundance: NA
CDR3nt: TGTGCCAGCAGCTTGGGGCCAAGAAGCAATCAGCCCCAGCATTTT
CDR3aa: CASSLGPRSNQPQHF

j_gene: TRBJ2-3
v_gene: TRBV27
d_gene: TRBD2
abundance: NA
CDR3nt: TGTGCCAGCAGTACCCCCGGAGAAGCGGGGGCCTGGGGCACAGATACGCAGTATTTT
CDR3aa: CASSTPGEAGAWGTDTQYF

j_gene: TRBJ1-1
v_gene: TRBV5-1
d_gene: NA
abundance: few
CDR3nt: TGCGCCAGCAGACAGGGATACACTGAAGCTTTCTTT
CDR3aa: CASRQGYTEAFF

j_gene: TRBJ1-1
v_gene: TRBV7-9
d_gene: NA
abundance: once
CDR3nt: TGTGCCAGCAGACCCGAGGGTCTGAACACTGAAGCTTTCTTT
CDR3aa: CASRPEGLNTEAFF

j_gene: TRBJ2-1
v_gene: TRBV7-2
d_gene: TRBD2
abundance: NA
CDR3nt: TGTGCCAGCAGCCCCGGGACTAGAGGGATCGATGAGCAGTTCTTC
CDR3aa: CASSPGTRGIDEQFF

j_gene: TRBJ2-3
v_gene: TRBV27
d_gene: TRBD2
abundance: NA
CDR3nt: TGTGCCAGCGGGGGGGCAGATACGCAGTATTTT
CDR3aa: CASGGADTQYF

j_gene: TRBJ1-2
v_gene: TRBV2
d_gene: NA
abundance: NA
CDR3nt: TGTGCCAGCAGTGAACGGGGGGTTGACGCTGGCTACACCTTC
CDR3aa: CASSERGVDAGYTF

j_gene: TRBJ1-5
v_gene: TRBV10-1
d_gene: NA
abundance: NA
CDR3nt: TGCGCCAGGGGGTGGGGGGGGGATCAGCCCCAGCATTTT
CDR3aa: CARGWGGDQPQHF

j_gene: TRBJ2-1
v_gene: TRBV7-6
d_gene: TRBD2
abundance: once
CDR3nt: TGTGCCAGCAGCTTAGTGTGGGCCGGGGGGGCGTACAATGAGCAGTTCTTC
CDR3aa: CASSLVWAGGAYNEQFF

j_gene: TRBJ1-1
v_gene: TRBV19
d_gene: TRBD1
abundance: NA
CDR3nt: TGTGCCACCAGATGGCCAGGGGGCGATGCTTTCTTT
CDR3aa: CATRWPGGDAFF

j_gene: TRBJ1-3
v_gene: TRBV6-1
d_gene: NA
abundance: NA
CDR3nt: TGTGCCAACCCAGGGTCTGGAAACACCATATATTTT
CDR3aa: CANPGSGNTIYF

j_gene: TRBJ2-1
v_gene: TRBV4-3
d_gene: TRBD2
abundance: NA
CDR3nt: TGCGCCAGCAGCCACGAACGGCTAGCGGGGGAGCAGTTCTTC
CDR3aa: CASSHERLAGEQFF

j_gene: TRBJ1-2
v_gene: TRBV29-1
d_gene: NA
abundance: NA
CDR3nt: TGCAGCGTTGAAGACAGGGGACACTATGGCTACACCTTC
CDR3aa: CSVEDRGHYGYTF

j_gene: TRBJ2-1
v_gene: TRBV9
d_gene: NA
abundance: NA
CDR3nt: TGTGCCAGCAGCGTACTTGGAGCCTCCTACAATGAGCAGTTCTTC
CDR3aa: CASSVLGASYNEQFF

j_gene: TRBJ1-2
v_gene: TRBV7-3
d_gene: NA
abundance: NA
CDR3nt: TGTGCCAGCAGCTTATCGGGGGGATTTGATGGCTGCACCTTC
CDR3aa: CASSLSGGFDGCTF

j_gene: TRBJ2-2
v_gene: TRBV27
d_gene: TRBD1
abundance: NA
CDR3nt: TGTGCCAGCAGTCCTCGGACAGGGTCGAACACCGGGGAGCTGTTTTTT
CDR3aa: CASSPRTGSNTGELFF

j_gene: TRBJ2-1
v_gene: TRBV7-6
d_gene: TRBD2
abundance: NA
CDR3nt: TGTGCCAGCAGCTTTGAGGTCCGGGGGGTAGATGAGCAGTTCTTC
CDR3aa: CASSFEVRGVDEQFF

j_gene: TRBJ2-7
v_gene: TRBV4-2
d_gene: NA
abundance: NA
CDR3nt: TGTGCCAGCAGCCAAGATCAACGGGGGTTATACGAGCAGTACTTC
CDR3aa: CASSQDQRGLYEQYF